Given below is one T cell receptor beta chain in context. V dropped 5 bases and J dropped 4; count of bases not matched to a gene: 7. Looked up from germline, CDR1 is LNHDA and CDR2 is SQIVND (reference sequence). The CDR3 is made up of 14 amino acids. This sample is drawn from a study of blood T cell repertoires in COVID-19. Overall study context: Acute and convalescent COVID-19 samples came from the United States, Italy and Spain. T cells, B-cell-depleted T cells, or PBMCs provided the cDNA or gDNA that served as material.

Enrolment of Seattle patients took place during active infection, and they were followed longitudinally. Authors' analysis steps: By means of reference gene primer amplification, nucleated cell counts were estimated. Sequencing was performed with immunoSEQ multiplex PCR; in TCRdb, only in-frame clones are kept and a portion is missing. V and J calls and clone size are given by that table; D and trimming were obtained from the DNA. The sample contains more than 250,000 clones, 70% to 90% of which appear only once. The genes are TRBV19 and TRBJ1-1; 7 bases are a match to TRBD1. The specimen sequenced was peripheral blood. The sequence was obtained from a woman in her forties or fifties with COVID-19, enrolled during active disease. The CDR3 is CASSPNRGGTEAFF. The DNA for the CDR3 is TGTGCCAGTAGTCCGAACAGGGGTGGCACTGAAGCTTTCTTT. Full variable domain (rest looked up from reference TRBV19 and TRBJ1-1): DGGITQSPKYLFRKEGQNVTLSCEQNLNHDAMYWYRQDPGQGLRLIYYSQIVNDFQKGDIAEGYSVSREKKESFPLTVTSAQKNPTAFYLCASSPNRGGTEAFFGQGTRLTVV.